The entry below gives a single T cell receptor (beta chain) sequence along with its context. Its antigen is undetermined. The CDR3 runs 14 residues. V shed 4 bases and J shed 6 bases, with 16 bases lying between them. Germline V lookup: CDR1 LGHNA, CDR2 YSLEER. This specimen belongs to a study of blood T cells in healthy people across ages. Sample-barcoded 5' priming and a J-beta primer mix drove a second PCR of roughly 7 to 11 cycles. Each CDR3 protein is one row after TCRdb ran MiXCR on the 5' RACE reads. Of 750,000 or so distinct CDR3 sequences in the sample, just under 25% were seen once. Study results and limitations: Naive and antigen-experienced cells could not be conclusively compared, given unsorted PBMCs.

These data also formed part of another study, on T cells of mothers and their children.

This sequence was found in a boy younger than 18 in good health. Sequenced material: blood. The chain links TRBV4-3 to TRBJ2-7, with D possibly matching TRBD2 (5 bases). The CDR3 reads CASSPTRTGSEQYF. In DNA form, the CDR3 reads TGCGCCAGCAGCCCGACTCGGACGGGGAGCGAGCAGTACTTC.